Listed below are T cell receptor beta chains from one sample, sequenced in a study of T cells expressing NK-cell markers. One entry per CDR3 protein, without DNA, is what TCRdb gives after re-calling the 5' RACE reads. The sample includes about 440,000 distinct CDR3 sequences. Sample: blood T cells: a sorted CD56 or NKG2C T cell subset, CD4+ or CD8+ T cells, or bulk PBMC T cells (not recorded which). All receptors derive from a woman aged 18-70 years in good health. The CDR3 runs from the conserved cysteine through the conserved F or W.

V gene: TRBV7-3
J gene: TRBJ2-1
CDR3 protein: CASSLIVSSAYNEQFF

V gene: TRBV5-4
J gene: TRBJ2-5
CDR3 protein: CASSFWDRGQETQYF

V gene: TRBV12-3/TRBV12-4
J gene: TRBJ1-1
CDR3 protein: CASSFTGQRYTEAFF

V gene: TRBV20-1
J gene: TRBJ1-4
CDR3 protein: CSASPWGVEKLFF

V gene: TRBV7-3
J gene: TRBJ2-5
CDR3 protein: CASSLAGPATQETQYF

V gene: TRBV30
J gene: TRBJ2-7
CDR3 protein: CAWSGTGSSYEQYF

V gene: TRBV5-6
J gene: TRBJ1-2
CDR3 protein: CASSLEGHPLSYGYTF

V gene: TRBV29-1
J gene: TRBJ1-4
CDR3 protein: CSVEVVEKLFF

V gene: TRBV6-5
J gene: TRBJ2-1
CDR3 protein: CASSSMGGRGQYNEQFF

V gene: TRBV5-1
J gene: TRBJ1-3
CDR3 protein: CASSRQGRGNTIYF

V gene: TRBV10-2
J gene: TRBJ1-1
CDR3 protein: CASSESIGLNTEAFF

V gene: TRBV29-1
J gene: TRBJ1-3
CDR3 protein: CSARDGGSRNTIYF

V gene: TRBV18
J gene: TRBJ2-7
CDR3 protein: CASSSGSEDYEQYF

V gene: TRBV21-1
J gene: TRBJ1-2
CDR3 protein: CASSKAGQIYGYTF

V gene: TRBV7-2
J gene: TRBJ2-5
CDR3 protein: CASSSAGAGLKETQYF

V gene: TRBV3-1
J gene: TRBJ2-2
CDR3 protein: CASTSRGRQAGELFF

V gene: TRBV6-5
J gene: TRBJ2-7
CDR3 protein: CASSYLAGGYEQYF

V gene: TRBV4-3
J gene: TRBJ2-1
CDR3 protein: CASSQYVGGTNNEQFF

V gene: TRBV7-2
J gene: TRBJ2-3
CDR3 protein: CASSSRGILDTQYF

V gene: TRBV29-1
J gene: TRBJ1-3
CDR3 protein: CSVGGLSGNTIYF

V gene: TRBV19
J gene: TRBJ2-6
CDR3 protein: CASSPYPQGPPISGANVLTF

V gene: TRBV9
J gene: TRBJ2-4
CDR3 protein: CASSPEKGGIQYF

V gene: TRBV19
J gene: TRBJ2-2
CDR3 protein: CASSNRQLTGELFF

V gene: TRBV3-1
J gene: TRBJ2-5
CDR3 protein: CASSQVRQGQETQYF

V gene: TRBV4-3
J gene: TRBJ2-5
CDR3 protein: CASSQATSDQETQYF

V gene: TRBV20-1
J gene: TRBJ2-1
CDR3 protein: CSAREVLKGRGTYNEQFF

V gene: TRBV20-1
J gene: TRBJ1-2
CDR3 protein: CSARAQDRGNYGYTF

V gene: TRBV28
J gene: TRBJ1-1
CDR3 protein: CASSPYRGPLDTEAFF

V gene: TRBV11-2
J gene: TRBJ2-5
CDR3 protein: CASSIWTGDVETQYF

V gene: TRBV4-3
J gene: TRBJ1-6
CDR3 protein: CASSHDSGNNSPLHF

V gene: TRBV5-1
J gene: TRBJ1-4
CDR3 protein: CASSLALSGRGEKLFF

V gene: TRBV7-9
J gene: TRBJ2-5
CDR3 protein: CASSLGAGQGTQYF

V gene: TRBV7-9
J gene: TRBJ1-2
CDR3 protein: CASSLTADYGYTF

V gene: TRBV7-3
J gene: TRBJ2-3
CDR3 protein: CASSSVAGAPSSTDTQYF

V gene: TRBV5-1
J gene: TRBJ1-1
CDR3 protein: CASSAWLNTEAFF